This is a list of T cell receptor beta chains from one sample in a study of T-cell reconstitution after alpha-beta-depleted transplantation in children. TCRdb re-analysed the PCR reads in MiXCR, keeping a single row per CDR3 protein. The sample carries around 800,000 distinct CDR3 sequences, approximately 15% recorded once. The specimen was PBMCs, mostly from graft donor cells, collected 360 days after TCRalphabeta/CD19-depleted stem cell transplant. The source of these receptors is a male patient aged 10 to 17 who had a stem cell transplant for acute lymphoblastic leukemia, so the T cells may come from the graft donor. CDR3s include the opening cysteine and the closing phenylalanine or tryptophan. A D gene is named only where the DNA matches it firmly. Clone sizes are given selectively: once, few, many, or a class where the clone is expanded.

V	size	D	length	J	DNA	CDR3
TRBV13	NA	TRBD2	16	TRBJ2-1	TGTGCCAGCAGCTTATGGAAGGGAGGGTCCTACAATGAGCAGTTCTTC	CASSLWKGGSYNEQFF
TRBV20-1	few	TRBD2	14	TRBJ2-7	TGCAGTGCTATCCTTAGCGGGAGGATGTACGAGCAGTACTTC	CSAILSGRMYEQYF
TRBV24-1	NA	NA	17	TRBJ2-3	TGTGCCACCAGTGATTTCGGATCGGGGGCGACTGCAGATACGCAGTATTTT	CATSDFGSGATADTQYF
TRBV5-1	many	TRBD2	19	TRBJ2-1	TGCGCCAGCAGCTTGGTGGTGCTAGCGGGAGCTAGCTCCTACAATGAGCAGTTCTTC	CASSLVVLAGASSYNEQFF
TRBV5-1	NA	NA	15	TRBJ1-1	TGCGCCAGCCAGAAAACGGACAGTGGGGGGGCTGAAGCTTTCTTT	CASQKTDSGGAEAFF
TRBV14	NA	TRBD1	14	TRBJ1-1	TGTGCCAGCAGCCAGACAGGGGGAGTCACTGAAGCTTTCTTT	CASSQTGGVTEAFF
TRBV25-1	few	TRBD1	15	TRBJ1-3	TGTGCCAGCAGTGACAGGGGGCGAGGAGGAAACACCATATATTTT	CASSDRGRGGNTIYF
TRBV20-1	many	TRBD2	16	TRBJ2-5	TGCAGTGCCCTCCACTGGACTAGCGGGACACAAGAGACCCAGTACTTC	CSALHWTSGTQETQYF
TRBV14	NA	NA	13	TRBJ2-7	TGTGCCAGCAGCCGAGTAAGCTCCTACGAGCAGTACTTC	CASSRVSSYEQYF
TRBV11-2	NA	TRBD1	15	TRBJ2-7	TGTGCCAGCAGCCTCGGGACAGCATCCTTCTACGAGCAGTACTTC	CASSLGTASFYEQYF
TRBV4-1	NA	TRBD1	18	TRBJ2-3	TGCGCCAGCAGCCAGGAGGCCCTGGGACAGGTATATACAGATACGCAGTATTTT	CASSQEALGQVYTDTQYF
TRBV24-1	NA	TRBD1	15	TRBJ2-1	TGTGCCACCAGTGAACCGGGACAGGCCCACAATGAGCAGTTCTTC	CATSEPGQAHNEQFF
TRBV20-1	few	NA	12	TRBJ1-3	TGCAGTGCTTGGACGGCTGGAAACACCATATATTTT	CSAWTAGNTIYF
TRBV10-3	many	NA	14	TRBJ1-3	TGTGCCATCAGTGAGGGGAGCTCTGGAAACACCATATATTTT	CAISEGSSGNTIYF
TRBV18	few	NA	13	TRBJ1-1	TGTGCCAGCTCACCCAGTTCGCAGGGTAGAGCTTTCTTT	CASSPSSQGRAFF
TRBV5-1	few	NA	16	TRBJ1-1	TGCGCCAGCAGCTTCACCTCCGGTGGGAGGAGCACTGAAGCTTTCTTT	CASSFTSGGRSTEAFF
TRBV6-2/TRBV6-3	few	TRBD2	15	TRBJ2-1	TGTGCCAGCAGTTACGCGGGAGCTACCTACAATGAGCAGTTCTTC	CASSYAGATYNEQFF
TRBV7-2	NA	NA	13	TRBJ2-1	TGTGCCAGCAGCTTCGGACTACCCATTGAGCAGTTCTTC	CASSFGLPIEQFF
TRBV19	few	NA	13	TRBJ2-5	TGTGCCAGTAGTATCCGTGTATATGAGACCCAGTACTTC	CASSIRVYETQYF